This T cell receptor (beta chain) appears in the sequencing data of a study of T cell repertoires in cytomegalovirus infection. Study-wide background: Indications came from public TCR beta signatures; they pointed to CMV infection and to a matching HLA type.

This clonotype showed up just a few times. Its antigen is not identified. TCRdb itself ran the reads through MiXCR, one entry per CDR3 protein. The sample yields 900,000 to 950,000 distinct CDR3 sequences, approximately 31% seen once. Study outcomes and limitations: Using cumulative public TCR beta family frequency, the authors identified those who carried CMV together with the relevant HLA. In two of eight donors, the top clonotype was HLA-C-restricted CMV-specific.

This CDR3 is 19 amino acids long. Germline CDR1 is KGHDR and CDR2 is SFDVKD. The sequence derives from a human donor in good health (CMV status not recorded). Some clones in this sample may be carry-over from other donors' samples. The sample here was cultured CD8+ T cells from PBMCs, taken from culture after CMV antigen stimulation. V usage is TRBV24-1 and J usage is TRBJ2-1; D gene uncertain. For the CDR3, the DNA is TGTCCACCTCCTCAGTGGAACCTCCAAATCCCTCAGAGGAATTGTGAGCAGTTCTTC. Its translation: CPPPQWNLQIPQRNCEQFF.